This note documents a single TCR beta chain sequence. The antigen is unknown. Per germline, CDR1 LGHNA and CDR2 YNFKEQ. This CDR3 is 13 amino acids long. The V end was cut by 4 bases, the J end by 6 bases, with 9 bases between. Patients were ineligible given autoimmune disease history or systemic immunosuppression. TCRdb's copy holds only in-frame clones and misses some; the assay was immunoSEQ multiplex PCR. This table holds some 62,000 clones, approximately 90% found once. The sample is drawn from a study of OX40 agonist ivuxolimab in advanced cancers. Study-wide context: Patients received the agonistic anti-OX40 (CD134) antibody ivuxolimab.

Broader study findings: No determination was made of the antigen specificity of the expanded peripheral T cells.

V usage is TRBV4-2 and J usage is TRBJ2-2; D gene ambiguous. The clonotype originates from an adult with an advanced solid tumor such as melanoma, head and neck, liver or kidney cancer. Sample: CD4+ or CD8+ T cells sorted from blood, taken in a trial of the OX40 agonist ivuxolimab. The CDR3: CASSLAASGELFF. CDR3 DNA: TGTGCCAGCAGCCTCGCGGCGTCCGGGGAGCTGTTTTTT.